The rows below give T cell receptor beta chains drawn from one sample of a study of cytomegalovirus exposure and HLA in healthy donors. TCRdb's copy holds only in-frame clones and misses some; the assay was immunoSEQ multiplex PCR. The sample yields 150,000 to 200,000 clones, around 62% seen once. The sample was PBMCs. Source of these receptors: a middle-aged man in good health and CMV-seronegative. The CDR3 runs from the conserved cysteine through the conserved F or W. A D gene is named only where the DNA matches it firmly. Clone size is not always given. Where it is, it says once, few, many or a class for expanded clones.

NA TRBJ2-3 TRBD2 TRBV18 TGTGCCAGCTCACCAAGTATTAGCGGGGGGCGTACAGATACGCAGTATTTT CASSPSISGGRTDTQYF
once TRBJ1-5 NA TRBV7-2 TGTGCCAGCAGCTTAGATCAGGGTAATCAGCCCCAGCATTTT CASSLDQGNQPQHF
NA TRBJ1-4 NA TRBV4-3 TGCGCCAGCAGCCAAGATGGGGGGGATACGGGGCTAGAGGATGAAAAACTGTTTTTT CASSQDGGDTGLEDEKLFF
NA TRBJ2-2 TRBD1 TRBV27 TGTGCCAGCAGTTCCAACCCCCTGACAGGGGAGGCCGGGGAGCTGTTTTTT CASSSNPLTGEAGELFF
NA TRBJ2-2 TRBD1 TRBV28 TGTGCCAGCAGGAGGACAGGGGGCAACACCGGGGAGCTGTTTTTT CASRRTGGNTGELFF
NA TRBJ2-3 TRBD2 TRBV5-1 TGCGCCAGCAGCTCCCTAGCGGCACCCACAGATACGCAGTATTTT CASSSLAAPTDTQYF
few TRBJ2-3 NA TRBV28 TGTGCCAGCAGTCCCGGGATTATCGGTAATACGCAGTATTTT CASSPGIIGNTQYF
NA TRBJ1-4 TRBD1 TRBV6-5 TGTGCCAGCAGTACCGGGACAGTTAATGAAAAACTGTTTTTT CASSTGTVNEKLFF
NA TRBJ2-5 TRBD2 TRBV9 TGTGCCAGCAGCGTAGATGCGTGGGGGGGGAGGGGCCAGTACTTC CASSVDAWGGRGQYF
few TRBJ2-7 TRBD1 TRBV5-1 TGCGCCAGCAGCTTGGAGCCGGGACAGGGATACGAGCAGTACTTC CASSLEPGQGYEQYF
NA TRBJ2-1 TRBD2 TRBV5-1 TGCGCCAGCAGCTTCGTGGGACTAGAAAACGATGAGCAGTTCTTC CASSFVGLENDEQFF
NA TRBJ2-7 NA TRBV25-1 TGTGCCAGCAGTGAGCCGTGGGAGGAAGCCCGGAGGTCCTACGAGCAGTACTTC CASSEPWEEARRSYEQYF
NA TRBJ2-2 NA TRBV2 TGTGCCAGCAGGACCAGGGGGAACACCGGGGAGCTGTTTTTT CASRTRGNTGELFF
few TRBJ2-5 NA TRBV15 TGTGCCACCAGCACTGGCAGGGGAGAGACCCAGTACTTC CATSTGRGETQYF
NA TRBJ2-1 TRBD2 TRBV6-5 TGTGCCAGCAGTGCCGGGACTAGCGGGTACAATGAGCAGTTCTTC CASSAGTSGYNEQFF
NA TRBJ1-4 TRBD1 TRBV11-2 TGTGCCAGCAGCTCCGGGACAGGGACCTTTCGGGAAAAACTGTTTTTT CASSSGTGTFREKLFF
few TRBJ1-1 NA TRBV5-1 TGCGCCAGCAGTCCGGGGATGAACACTGAAGCTTTCTTT CASSPGMNTEAFF
NA TRBJ2-7 NA TRBV29-1 TGCAGCGTTGAGGCTTCCTACGAGCAGTACTTC CSVEASYEQYF
NA TRBJ2-5 NA TRBV18 TGTGCCAGCTCGCCGACAGTCCAGCAAGAGACCCAGTACTTC CASSPTVQQETQYF
NA TRBJ2-3 TRBD1 TRBV9 TGTGCCAGCAGCGCGATTGGGACAGGGCAGGATACGCAGTATTTT CASSAIGTGQDTQYF
NA TRBJ2-7 TRBD1 TRBV10-3 TGTGCCATCAGTGACCCGGTCGGGGACAGACCCTACGAGCAGTACTTC CAISDPVGDRPYEQYF
NA TRBJ2-7 NA TRBV7-2 TGCGCCAGCAGCTTAGTTTCCGCCTACGAGCAGTACTTC CASSLVSAYEQYF
NA TRBJ1-2 NA TRBV6-5 TGTGCCAGCAGTTACCGGGTTGCGAACTATGGCTACACCTTC CASSYRVANYGYTF
NA TRBJ2-7 NA TRBV29-1 TGCAGCGTTGCTGACAGGTCCTACGAGCAGTACTTC CSVADRSYEQYF
NA TRBJ2-3 TRBD2 TRBV9 TGTGCCAGCAGCGTAGGGGCTAGCGGTAGCACAGATACGCAGTATTTT CASSVGASGSTDTQYF
NA TRBJ2-5 NA TRBV25-1 TGTGCCAGCAGTGACCCGACCCCCTCCTGGGGCGAGACCCAGTACTTC CASSDPTPSWGETQYF
NA TRBJ2-7 TRBD2 TRBV19 TGTGCCAGTAGTACCCAAGGACTAGCGGCATCCTACGAGCAGTACTTC CASSTQGLAASYEQYF
NA TRBJ2-3 NA TRBV4-2 TGTGCCAGCAGCCAAGATCAGTATGAGGCCTCCAGGGATTGGGATACGCAGTATTTT CASSQDQYEASRDWDTQYF
few TRBJ1-1 TRBD1 TRBV7-2 TGTGCCAGCAGCAGGTACACAGGGGGCGATAGGATTACTGAAGCTTTCTTT CASSRYTGGDRITEAFF
NA TRBJ2-7 TRBD2 TRBV7-7 TGTGCTAGCAGCCCCAAGGCGGGAGACTCCTACGAGCAGTACTTC CASSPKAGDSYEQYF
NA TRBJ1-2 NA TRBV7-9 TGTGCCAGCAGCTCCCACCTAAACTATGGCTACACCTTC CASSSHLNYGYTF
NA TRBJ2-3 TRBD2 TRBV29-1 TGCACCGGGAGGGACCTAAGCACAGATACGCAGTATTTT CTGRDLSTDTQYF
few TRBJ2-1 TRBD1 TRBV2 TGTGCCAGCAGTGGCGACAGGGGATCCTACAATGAGCAGTTCTTC CASSGDRGSYNEQFF
NA TRBJ1-1 NA TRBV27 TGTGCCAGCAGCGACACACGGGGAGGGCACACTGAAGCTTTCTTT CASSDTRGGHTEAFF
few TRBJ1-5 NA TRBV5-6 TGTGCCAGCAGCTCCCTCGGTGATCAGCCCCAGCATTTT CASSSLGDQPQHF
NA TRBJ1-1 TRBD1 TRBV14 TGTGCCAGCAGCCAGACAGATTACAGGGGTGGGAACACTGAAGCTTTCTTT CASSQTDYRGGNTEAFF
NA TRBJ2-5 NA TRBV6-1 TGTGCCAGCAGTGACAACTATGGAACAGGGGAGACCCAGTACTTC CASSDNYGTGETQYF